Sequencing of this T cell receptor beta chain was carried out in a study of T-cell reconstitution after alpha-beta-depleted transplantation in children. Between the trimmed V and J ends, which lost 6 bases and 3 bases, there was a span of 20 bases. CDR3 size: 16 residues. There are a few counts of this clonotype. The TCRbeta library incorporated unique molecular identifiers. TCRdb reanalysed the PCR reads using MiXCR and keeps one entry per CDR3 protein. This sample has 350,000 to 450,000 distinct CDR3 sequences, with less than 15% found just once. The genes are TRBV12-3 or TRBV12-4 and TRBJ2-5, with D perhaps being TRBD1 or TRBD2 (6 bases each). Source: PBMCs, taken from the stem cell graft. The sequence derives from a human donor who donated a stem cell graft to a child with Fanconi anemia. The CDR3 bases are TGTGCCAGCAGCCGAACGACTAGGGGGTTTGAAGAGACCCAGTACTTC. It yields the protein CASSRTTRGFEETQYF.